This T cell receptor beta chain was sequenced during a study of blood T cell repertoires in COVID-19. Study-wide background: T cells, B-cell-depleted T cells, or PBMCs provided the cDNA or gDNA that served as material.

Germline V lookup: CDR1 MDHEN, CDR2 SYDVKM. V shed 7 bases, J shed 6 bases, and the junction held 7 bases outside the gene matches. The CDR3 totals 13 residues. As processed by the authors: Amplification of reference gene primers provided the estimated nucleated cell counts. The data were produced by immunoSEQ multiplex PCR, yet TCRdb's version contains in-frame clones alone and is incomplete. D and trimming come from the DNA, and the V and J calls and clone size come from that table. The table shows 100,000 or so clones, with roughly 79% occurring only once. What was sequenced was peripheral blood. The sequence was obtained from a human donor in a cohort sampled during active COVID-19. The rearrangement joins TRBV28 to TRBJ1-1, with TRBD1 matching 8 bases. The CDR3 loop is CASIPPTGAEAFF. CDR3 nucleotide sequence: TGTGCCAGCATCCCCCCGACAGGGGCTGAAGCTTTCTTT.